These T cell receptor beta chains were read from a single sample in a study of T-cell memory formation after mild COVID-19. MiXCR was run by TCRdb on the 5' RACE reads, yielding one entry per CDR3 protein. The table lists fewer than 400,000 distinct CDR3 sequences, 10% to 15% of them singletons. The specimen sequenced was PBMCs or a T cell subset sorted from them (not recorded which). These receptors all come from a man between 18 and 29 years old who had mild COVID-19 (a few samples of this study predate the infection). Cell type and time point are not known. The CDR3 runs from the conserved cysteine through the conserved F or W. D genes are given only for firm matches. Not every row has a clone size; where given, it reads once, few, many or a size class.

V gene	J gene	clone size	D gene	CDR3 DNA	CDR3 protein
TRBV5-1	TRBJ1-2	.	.	TGCGCCAGCAGCTTGTCGTGGGAAGCTAACTATGGCTACACCTTC	CASSLSWEANYGYTF
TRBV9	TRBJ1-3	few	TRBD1	TGTGCCAGCAGCCCTCGACAGGGCGAAGGTAGAAACACCATATATTTT	CASSPRQGEGRNTIYF
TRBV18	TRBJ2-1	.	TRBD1	TGTGCCAGCTCACAGGACAGGGTTGGCACCTACAATGAGCAGTTCTTC	CASSQDRVGTYNEQFF
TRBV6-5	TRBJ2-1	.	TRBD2	TGTGCCAGCAGTTACTCGACACTAGCGGGGTATAATGAGCAGTTCTTC	CASSYSTLAGYNEQFF
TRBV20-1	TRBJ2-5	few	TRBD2	TGCAGTGCCAGACTCGGGGAGGGTCAAGAGACCCAGTACTTC	CSARLGEGQETQYF
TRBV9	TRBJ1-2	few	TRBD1	TGTGCCAGCAGCGCCGGGACAGGGGAGGTCTATGGCTACACCTTC	CASSAGTGEVYGYTF
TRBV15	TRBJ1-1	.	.	TGTGCCACCAGCCTAGATCCGGGAGCCCGACCAGTGGGAGCTTTCTTT	CATSLDPGARPVGAFF
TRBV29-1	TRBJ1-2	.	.	TGCAGCGTTGAAGAGTCGAAATTCTATGGCTACACCTTC	CSVEESKFYGYTF
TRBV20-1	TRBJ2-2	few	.	TGCAGTGCCCCGGAAGTAACCGGGGAGCTGTTTTTT	CSAPEVTGELFF
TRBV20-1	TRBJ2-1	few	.	TGCAGTGCTAGGAGTCCAGGGCACGGGGGCAATGAGCAGTTCTTC	CSARSPGHGGNEQFF
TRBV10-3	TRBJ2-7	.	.	TGTGCCATCAGTGAGCCCCCGGGACTCTCCTACGAGCAGTACTTC	CAISEPPGLSYEQYF
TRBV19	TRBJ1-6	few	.	TGTGCCAGTAGTATGTTCGCCGCAGGTTCACCCCTCCACTTT	CASSMFAAGSPLHF
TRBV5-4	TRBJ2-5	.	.	TGTGCCAGCAGCCAGAGTGGGGGCTCGCAAGAGACCCAGTACTTC	CASSQSGGSQETQYF
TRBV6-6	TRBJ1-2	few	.	TGTGCCAGTTCTGATGGTGGTTCCGCCTATGGCTACACCTTC	CASSDGGSAYGYTF
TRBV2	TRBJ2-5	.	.	TGTGCCAGCAAACGCAGCTACCCAGAGACCCAGTACTTC	CASKRSYPETQYF
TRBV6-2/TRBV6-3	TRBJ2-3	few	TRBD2	TGTGCCAGCAGTTGGGGACTAGCGGGGACAGATACGCAGTATTTT	CASSWGLAGTDTQYF
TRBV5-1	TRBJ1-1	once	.	TGCGCCAGCAGCTTGGGGACCGTCATGAACACTGAAGCTTTCTTT	CASSLGTVMNTEAFF
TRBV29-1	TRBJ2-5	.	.	TGCAGCGTTGAAGTGGGGGGGCGGGAGACCCAGTACTTC	CSVEVGGRETQYF
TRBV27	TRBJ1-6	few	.	TGTGCCAGCAGTTTATGGGCAGGGAATTCACCCCTCCACTTT	CASSLWAGNSPLHF
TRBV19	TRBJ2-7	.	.	TGTGCCAGTAGTGAAAGGACGAACGAGCAGTACTTC	CASSERTNEQYF
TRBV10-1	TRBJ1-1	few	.	TGCGCCAGCAGTGATATTATGAACACTGAAGCTTTCTTT	CASSDIMNTEAFF
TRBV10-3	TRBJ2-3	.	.	TGTGCCATCGGCAGGGGCACAGATACGCAGTATTTT	CAIGRGTDTQYF
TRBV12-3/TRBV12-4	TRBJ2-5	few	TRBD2	TGTGCCAGCAGTAAACGCTTGGGGGAGGGAGGAGAGACCCAGTACTTC	CASSKRLGEGGETQYF
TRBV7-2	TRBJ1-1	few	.	TGTGCCAGCAGCCCCGATAAGAACACTGAAGCTTTCTTT	CASSPDKNTEAFF
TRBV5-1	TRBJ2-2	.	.	TGCGCCAGCAGCTTGACCGGGACATCGAACACCGGGGAGCTGTTTTTT	CASSLTGTSNTGELFF
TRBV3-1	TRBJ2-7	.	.	TGTGCCAGCAGCCAAGGTGATCGTGGCGAGCAGTACTTC	CASSQGDRGEQYF
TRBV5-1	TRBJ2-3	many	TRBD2	TGCGCCAGCAGCCTTAGCGGGGGGACTAGCACAGATACGCAGTATTTT	CASSLSGGTSTDTQYF